This T cell receptor (beta chain) was identified in a study of shared clonotypes between healthy human individuals. The overall study: A couple of female and three male donors aged 18 to 49 were enrolled.

This CDR3 comprises 12 residues. V dropped 4 bases and J dropped 0 bases, with 5 bases sitting between them. Germline V lookup: CDR1 SGHRS, CDR2 YFSETQ. This clone was counted many times. Its specificity is not known. Researchers partitioned CD4+ cells into CD45RA+ naive and CD45RA-negative memory subsets. Findings and limits, study-wide: Blood alone was sampled, and tissue repertoires likely differ.

Original methodology: As immunoSEQ supplied junction-only sequences (without quality scores), filtering differed. Generated by immunoSEQ multiplex PCR, the TCRdb table keeps only in-frame clones and is missing some. V, J and clone size derive from that table, while D and trimming were established from the DNA sequence. There are about 980,000 clones in the sample; around three quarters occur only once, and over 1.3% lies in the top ten. Sequencing input: memory CD4+ T cells sorted from blood. Noted subset: CD45RA-negative fraction. The clonotype was recovered from a young man in good health. The chain combines TRBV5-1 with TRBJ2-7; D call uncertain. In DNA form, the CDR3 reads TGCGCCAGCAGCCCGGCCTCCTACGAGCAGTACTTC. Translation gives CASSPASYEQYF.